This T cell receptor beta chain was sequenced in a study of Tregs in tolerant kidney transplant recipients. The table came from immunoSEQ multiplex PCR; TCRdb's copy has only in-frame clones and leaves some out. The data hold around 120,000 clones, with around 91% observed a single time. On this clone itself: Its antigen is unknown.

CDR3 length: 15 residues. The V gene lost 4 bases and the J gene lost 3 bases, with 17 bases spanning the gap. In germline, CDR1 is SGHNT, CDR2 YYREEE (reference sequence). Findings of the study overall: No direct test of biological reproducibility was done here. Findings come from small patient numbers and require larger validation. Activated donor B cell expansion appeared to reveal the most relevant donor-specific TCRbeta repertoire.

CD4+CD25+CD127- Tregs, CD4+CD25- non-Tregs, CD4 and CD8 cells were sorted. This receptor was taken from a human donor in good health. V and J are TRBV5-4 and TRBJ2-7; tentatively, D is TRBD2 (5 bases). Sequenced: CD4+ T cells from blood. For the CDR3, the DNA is TGTGCCAGCAGCCTAAACCTAGGACTGCGCTACGAGCAGTACTTC. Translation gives CASSLNLGLRYEQYF.